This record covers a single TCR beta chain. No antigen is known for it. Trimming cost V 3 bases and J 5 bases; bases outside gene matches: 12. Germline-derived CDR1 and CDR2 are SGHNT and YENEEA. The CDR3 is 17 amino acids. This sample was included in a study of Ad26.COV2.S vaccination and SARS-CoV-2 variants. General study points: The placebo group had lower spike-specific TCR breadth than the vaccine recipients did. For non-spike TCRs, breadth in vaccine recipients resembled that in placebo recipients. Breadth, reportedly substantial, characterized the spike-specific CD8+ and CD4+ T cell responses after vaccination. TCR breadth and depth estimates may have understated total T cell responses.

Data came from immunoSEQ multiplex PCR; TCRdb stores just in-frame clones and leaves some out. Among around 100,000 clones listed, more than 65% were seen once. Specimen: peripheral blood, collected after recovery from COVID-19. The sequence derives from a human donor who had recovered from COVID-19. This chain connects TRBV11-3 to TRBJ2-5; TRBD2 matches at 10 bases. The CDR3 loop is CASSFLSLAGVGETQYF. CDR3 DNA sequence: TGTGCCAGCAGCTTCCTTTCGCTAGCGGGAGTCGGGGAGACCCAGTACTTC.